These 8 T cell receptor beta chains originate from one sample sequenced in a study of shared clonotypes between healthy human individuals. The method was immunoSEQ multiplex PCR; TCRdb's version includes in-frame clones alone and lacks a portion of them. The table includes approximately 2.4 million clones, 95% detected once. Sequencing input: naive CD4+ T cells sorted from blood. Described subset: CD45RA+ positively selected. The source of these receptors is a man between 18 and 35 years old in good health.

This clone came up once. The chain couples TRBV6-6 to TRBJ1-6, with 7 bases matching TRBD1. This CDR3 has 13 residues. The germline V gene encodes CDR1 MNHNY and CDR2 SVGAGI (reference sequence). V was clipped by 7 bases and J by 14 bases; unmatched bases: 11. For the CDR3, the DNA is TGTGCCAGCAACGGACAGGTGGGCTACACCCTCCACTTT. Translating it yields CASNGQVGYTLHF.

J is TRBJ2-7 and V is TRBV5-1; 11 bases map to TRBD1. The junction had 12 bases not matched to a gene; V was cut back by 4 bases and J by 0 bases. Per the germline V gene, CDR1 is SGHRS and CDR2 is YFSETQ. The CDR3 length is 18 residues. In nucleotides, the CDR3 is TGCGCCAGCAGCGCGGGACAGGGGGGTCCCACAAGCTCCTACGAGCAGTACTTC. Protein sequence: CASSAGQGGPTSSYEQYF.

The chain has TRBV19 and TRBJ1-2, with D tentatively TRBD1 (6 bases). The V gene lost 3 bases and the J gene lost 0 bases, with 11 bases spanning the gap. This CDR3 contains 15 residues. CDR1 and CDR2 (germline): LNHDA, SQIVND (reference sequence). The CDR3: CASSMPGAANYGYTF. The DNA for the CDR3 is TGTGCCAGTAGTATGCCGGGGGCGGCTAACTATGGCTACACCTTC.

The V and J genes are TRBV18 and TRBJ2-5, with a possible D match to TRBD1 (6 bases). Germline values: CDR1 KGHSH, CDR2 LQKENI. V gave up 4 bases and J gave up 1 base, with 10 bases separating them. This CDR3 has 14 amino acids. The chain's CDR3 is CASSLQGVQETQYF. CDR3 DNA: TGTGCCAGCTCACTACAGGGAGTCCAAGAGACCCAGTACTTC. Supplemented by reference TRBV18 and TRBJ2-5, the full variable domain reads NAGVMQNPRHLVRRRGQEARLRCSPMKGHSHVYWYRQLPEEGLKFMVYLQKENIIDESGMPKERFSAEFPKEGPSILRIQQVVRGDSAAYFCASSLQGVQETQYFGPGTRLLVL.

This chain links TRBV4-1 with TRBJ2-2; D unclear. The CDR3 consists of 16 residues. The germline CDR1 and CDR2 sequences are MGHRA and YSYEKL. Between the trimmed V and J ends, which lost 4 bases and 3 bases, there was a span of 15 bases. The CDR3 reads CASSLSTSGHTGELFF. CDR3 DNA sequence: TGCGCCAGCAGCCTCTCGACGTCAGGACACACCGGGGAGCTGTTTTTT.

The chain combines TRBV28 with TRBJ2-7; no reliable D call. V lost 7 bases, J lost 6 bases, and 19 bases lay in between. This CDR3 spans 14 amino acids. Per the germline V gene, CDR1 is MDHEN and CDR2 is SYDVKM. The CDR3 spells CASMGWATVGEQYF. The CDR3 DNA reads as TGTGCCAGCATGGGATGGGCCACAGTAGGCGAGCAGTACTTC.

The chain employs TRBV18 and TRBJ2-1, with D hard to call. The CDR3 has 13 amino acids. Per germline, CDR1 KGHSH and CDR2 LQKENI. V lost 8 bases to trimming and J lost 7 bases, with 15 bases between them. The CDR3 sequence is CASASWLENEQFF. The DNA for the CDR3 is TGTGCCAGCGCAAGTTGGCTAGAGAATGAGCAGTTCTTC.

This clone showed up just once. V usage is TRBV10-3 and J usage is TRBJ1-4; D is perhaps TRBD1 (5 bases). CDR3 length equals 13 residues. Germline V gene sequence: CDR1 ENHRY, CDR2 SYGVKD. Deletions cut 11 bases from V and 8 bases from J, with 18 bases between. The CDR3 coding sequence is TGTGCCGCCCAACGACAGCCGGGAGAAAAACTGTTTTTT. This gives the protein CAAQRQPGEKLFF.